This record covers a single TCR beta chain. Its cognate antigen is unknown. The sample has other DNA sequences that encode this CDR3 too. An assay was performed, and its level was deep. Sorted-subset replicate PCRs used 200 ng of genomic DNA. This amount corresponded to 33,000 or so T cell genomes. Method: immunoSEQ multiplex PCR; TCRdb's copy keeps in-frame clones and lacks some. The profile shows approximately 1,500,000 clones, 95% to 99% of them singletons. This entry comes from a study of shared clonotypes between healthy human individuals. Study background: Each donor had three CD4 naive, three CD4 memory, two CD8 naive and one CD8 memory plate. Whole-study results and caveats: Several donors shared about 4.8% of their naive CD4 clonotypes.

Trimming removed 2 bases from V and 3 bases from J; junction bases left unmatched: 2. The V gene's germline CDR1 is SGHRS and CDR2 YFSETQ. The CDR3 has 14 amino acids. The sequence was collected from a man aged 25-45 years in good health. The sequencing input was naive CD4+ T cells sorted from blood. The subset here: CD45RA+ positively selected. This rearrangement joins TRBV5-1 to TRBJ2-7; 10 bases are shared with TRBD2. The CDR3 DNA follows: TGCGCCAGCAGCTTAACTAGCGGGGTCTACGAGCAGTACTTC. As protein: CASSLTSGVYEQYF.